Listed below are T cell receptor beta chains from one sample, sequenced in a study of cytomegalovirus exposure and HLA in healthy donors. Profiled with immunoSEQ multiplex PCR; TCRdb holds only in-frame clones, not every one. The sample consists of under 250,000 clones, roughly nine tenths of them appearing once. The sequenced sample was PBMCs. These receptors were collected from a man aged 18 to 29 in good health and CMV-seropositive. The CDR3 runs from the conserved cysteine through the conserved F or W. A D gene is named only where the DNA matches it firmly. Some rows mark clone size as missing; the rest say once, few, many or name a class of expanded clone.

J	V	D	size	CDR3	DNA
TRBJ1-2	TRBV6-1	-	-	CASSFGGYTF	TGTGCCAGCAGCTTTGGCGGCTACACCTTC
TRBJ2-3	TRBV6-5	-	-	CASRTGTSLDTQYF	TGTGCCAGCAGAACCGGGACATCCTTGGATACGCAGTATTTT
TRBJ1-1	TRBV30	-	-	CAYRTLYTEAFF	TGTGCCTACCGGACCCTATACACTGAAGCTTTCTTT
TRBJ1-5	TRBV2	-	-	CASKQGTHNQPQHF	TGTGCCAGCAAACAGGGTACCCACAATCAGCCCCAGCATTTT
TRBJ2-1	TRBV4-1	TRBD2	-	CASSHSGRAYNEQFF	TGCGCCAGCAGCCATAGCGGGAGGGCCTACAATGAGCAGTTCTTC
TRBJ1-1	TRBV2	-	-	CASSEEDWTEAFF	TGTGCCAGCAGTGAGGAGGACTGGACCGAAGCTTTCTTT
TRBJ2-1	TRBV7-2	-	-	CASSLAGANEQFF	TGTGCCAGCAGCTTAGCGGGAGCGAATGAGCAGTTCTTC
TRBJ1-2	TRBV4-2	-	-	CASSQEGGYGYTF	TGTGCCAGCAGCCAGGAGGGTGGGTATGGCTACACCTTC
TRBJ2-1	TRBV6-6	-	-	CASSPANEQFF	TGTGCCAGCAGTCCGGCGAATGAGCAGTTCTTC
TRBJ2-2	TRBV7-6	-	-	CASSPPLAAGELFF	TGTGCCAGCAGCCCCCCCCTCGCGGCCGGGGAGCTGTTTTTT
TRBJ1-1	TRBV29-1	TRBD1	-	CSAVTGVDTEAFF	TGCAGCGCAGTAACAGGGGTGGACACTGAAGCTTTCTTT
TRBJ2-2	TRBV4-1	TRBD1	-	CASMDRDGGELFF	TGCGCCAGTATGGACAGGGACGGCGGGGAGCTGTTTTTT
TRBJ2-5	TRBV5-1	TRBD1	-	CASSPRNRGQETQYF	TGCGCCAGCAGCCCTAGGAACAGGGGACAAGAGACCCAGTACTTC
TRBJ2-3	TRBV9	TRBD2	-	CASSVLSGRMDTQYF	TGTGCCAGCAGCGTTCTGAGCGGGAGAATGGATACGCAGTATTTT
TRBJ2-1	TRBV29-1	TRBD1	few	CSAGQGARNEQFF	TGCAGCGCTGGACAGGGGGCACGAAATGAGCAGTTCTTC
TRBJ2-7	TRBV10-3	-	-	CAISEDFYEQYF	TGTGCCATCAGTGAGGACTTCTACGAGCAGTACTTC
TRBJ1-1	TRBV2	-	-	CASSEQGTVNTEAFF	TGTGCCAGCAGTGAGCAGGGGACGGTGAACACTGAAGCTTTCTTT
TRBJ1-5	TRBV2	-	-	CASSEWGGNQPQHF	TGTGCCAGCAGTGAATGGGGAGGCAATCAGCCCCAGCATTTT
TRBJ2-2	TRBV10-3	TRBD2	-	CAISTSGNTGELFF	TGTGCCATCAGTACTAGCGGGAACACCGGGGAGCTGTTTTTT
TRBJ1-1	TRBV6-1	-	-	CASSVKGRVNTEAFF	TGTGCCAGCAGTGTCAAGGGGCGGGTGAACACTGAAGCTTTCTTT
TRBJ2-7	TRBV4-2	TRBD2	-	CASSQDFPSGVYEQYF	TGTGCCAGCAGCCAAGATTTTCCGAGCGGGGTCTACGAGCAGTACTTC
TRBJ1-4	TRBV27	-	-	CASSTFLGEKLFF	TGTGCCAGCAGCACTTTCCTGGGGGAAAAACTGTTTTTT
TRBJ2-4	TRBV2	TRBD1	once	CASKGTGGRDIQYF	TGTGCCAGCAAAGGGACAGGGGGACGGGACATTCAGTACTTC
TRBJ1-4	TRBV7-2	-	few	CASSWDREKLFF	TGTGCCAGCAGCTGGGATAGGGAAAAACTGTTTTTT
TRBJ1-2	TRBV6-5	-	few	CASSYDGASGYTF	TGTGCCAGCAGTTACGACGGGGCATCCGGCTACACCTTC
TRBJ1-1	TRBV2	TRBD1	-	CASTAPGQEMNTEAFF	TGTGCCAGCACGGCCCCGGGACAGGAAATGAACACTGAAGCTTTCTTT
TRBJ1-3	TRBV5-6	-	-	CASSLGSSSISGNTIYF	TGTGCCAGCAGCTTAGGGTCCTCCTCTATATCTGGAAACACCATATATTTT
TRBJ1-1	TRBV25-1	-	-	CASSIPGAGAFF	TGTGCCAGCAGTATCCCGGGGGCGGGGGCTTTCTTT
TRBJ2-3	TRBV7-2	-	-	CASSLVHSASTDTQYF	TGTGCCAGCAGCTTAGTTCACAGTGCTAGCACAGATACGCAGTATTTT
TRBJ2-2	TRBV7-6	TRBD2	-	CASSPGLAGASYTGELFF	TGTGCCAGCAGCCCGGGACTAGCGGGAGCAAGTTACACCGGGGAGCTGTTTTTT
TRBJ2-1	TRBV7-9	TRBD1	-	CASSTGQGVDNEQFF	TGTGCCAGCAGCACGGGACAGGGGGTAGACAATGAGCAGTTCTTC
TRBJ2-3	TRBV7-9	TRBD2	-	CASTQAGGDTQYF	TGTGCCAGCACGCAAGCGGGAGGGGATACGCAGTATTTT
TRBJ1-3	TRBV9	-	few	CASSVGTENTIYF	TGTGCCAGCAGCGTAGGAACAGAAAACACCATATATTTT
TRBJ2-3	TRBV28	-	-	CASSSSGVLGTDTQYF	TGTGCCAGCAGTTCCTCAGGGGTATTGGGCACAGATACGCAGTATTTT
TRBJ1-5	TRBV28	TRBD1	few	CASRKQGGGNQPQHF	TGTGCCAGCAGGAAACAGGGGGGTGGCAATCAGCCCCAGCATTTT
TRBJ2-1	TRBV4-1	-	-	CASSPRVGNEQFF	TGCGCCAGCAGCCCCAGGGTTGGCAATGAGCAGTTCTTC
TRBJ1-5	TRBV30	-	-	CAWSGAGMDQPQHF	TGTGCCTGGAGTGGGGCGGGGATGGATCAGCCCCAGCATTTT
TRBJ1-1	TRBV28	-	-	CASNLQGTEAFF	TGTGCCAGCAACCTCCAGGGTACTGAAGCTTTCTTT
TRBJ1-1	TRBV10-3	TRBD1	-	CAIRGPGQGLTEAFF	TGTGCCATCAGGGGACCGGGACAGGGCCTCACTGAAGCTTTCTTT
TRBJ2-6	TRBV7-2	TRBD2	-	CASSFVYWGGSGANVLTF	TGTGCCAGCAGCTTCGTTTATTGGGGGGGCTCTGGGGCCAACGTCCTGACTTTC
TRBJ1-5	TRBV7-2	-	-	CASSQSSFQPQHF	TGTGCCAGCAGCCAATCCTCCTTCCAGCCCCAGCATTTT
TRBJ1-2	TRBV10-3	-	few	CAISPDRTYGYTF	TGTGCCATCAGTCCTGACAGGACCTATGGCTACACCTTC
TRBJ1-2	TRBV6-5	TRBD1	-	CASRRTGGYGYTF	TGTGCCAGCAGAAGGACAGGGGGCTATGGCTACACCTTC
TRBJ2-2	TRBV6-1	-	-	CASSEHGLVDGELFF	TGTGCCAGCAGTGAACATGGGCTGGTGGACGGGGAGCTGTTTTTT
TRBJ1-2	TRBV2	TRBD1	-	CASSAGTGSGYTF	TGTGCCAGCAGTGCCGGGACAGGCAGCGGCTACACCTTC
TRBJ1-2	TRBV5-1	-	-	CASSPGHRNNYGYTF	TGCGCCAGCAGCCCCGGACACCGAAATAACTATGGCTACACCTTC
TRBJ2-5	TRBV25-1	-	once	CASSEYKGIEETQYF	TGTGCCAGCAGTGAATATAAAGGGATCGAGGAGACCCAGTACTTC
TRBJ2-2	TRBV21-1	-	-	CPPAFTGGPNTGELFF	TGTCCACCCGCCTTTACGGGAGGGCCCAACACCGGGGAGCTGTTTTTT
TRBJ2-1	TRBV27	-	-	CASSLVPSQNEQFF	TGTGCCAGCAGTTTAGTTCCTTCTCAAAATGAGCAGTTCTTC
TRBJ2-4	TRBV5-1	TRBD2	-	CASSLGLAGLEDIQYF	TGCGCCAGCAGCTTGGGACTAGCGGGACTCGAGGACATTCAGTACTTC
TRBJ2-2	TRBV25-1	-	once	CASSESLGAGELFF	TGTGCCAGCAGTGAATCGCTGGGGGCCGGGGAGCTGTTTTTT
TRBJ2-1	TRBV7-6	TRBD2	-	CASRGLANEQFF	TGTGCCAGTCGAGGACTAGCGAATGAGCAGTTCTTC
TRBJ1-5	TRBV28	-	-	CASSFLSHRTGSQPQHF	TGTGCCAGCAGTTTTCTATCCCACCGGACTGGGAGCCAGCCCCAGCATTTT
TRBJ1-2	TRBV4-1	-	-	CASSQERLGQSDYGYTF	TGCGCCAGCAGCCAAGAAAGGCTCGGCCAGAGCGACTATGGCTACACCTTC
TRBJ2-7	TRBV5-1	-	-	CASSPALAGGDEQYF	TGCGCCAGCAGTCCGGCTCTAGCAGGAGGCGACGAGCAGTACTTC
TRBJ2-1	TRBV4-3	-	-	CASSQVLLGINEQFF	TGCGCCAGCAGCCAAGTCCTTCTAGGCATCAATGAGCAGTTCTTC
TRBJ2-2	TRBV5-1	TRBD1	-	CASRTGGTGELFF	TGCGCCAGCCGAACAGGGGGAACCGGGGAGCTGTTTTTT